The rows below give T cell receptor beta chains drawn from one sample of a study of T cell responses to AZD1222 COVID-19 vaccine. Sequencing was performed with immunoSEQ multiplex PCR; in TCRdb, only in-frame clones are kept and a portion is missing. Of approximately 130,000 clones in the sample, 93% were seen once. The source material was peripheral blood, sampled on day 0 of AZD1222 vaccination. The source of these receptors is an adult in good health. The CDR3 runs from the conserved cysteine through the conserved F or W. The D gene is left open where the match is weak. Expanded clones get a size class; other rows say once, few or many, or leave the size out.

V gene	J gene	clone size	D gene	CDR3 protein	CDR3 DNA
TRBV4-1	TRBJ2-3	.	TRBD2	CASSQGALSRASGRTDTQYF	TGCGCCAGCAGCCAAGGGGCGCTATCCAGGGCTAGCGGGAGGACGGATACGCAGTATTTT
TRBV5-1	TRBJ1-2	once	TRBD1	CASRSGQGDYGYTF	TGCGCCAGCAGGTCGGGACAGGGAGACTATGGCTACACCTTC
TRBV20-1	TRBJ1-1	.	.	CSTPGNTEAFF	TGCAGTACCCCGGGCAACACTGAAGCTTTCTTT
TRBV6-2/TRBV6-3	TRBJ1-1	few	TRBD1	CASSYSVGNRGRVTEAFF	TGTGCCAGCAGTTACTCGGTGGGAAACAGGGGGAGGGTCACTGAAGCTTTCTTT
TRBV3-1/TRBV3-2	TRBJ2-1	.	TRBD2	CASSQVPGTSGIEQFF	TGTGCCAGCAGCCAAGTCCCCGGGACTAGCGGGATCGAGCAGTTCTTC
TRBV19	TRBJ1-5	.	.	CASSSSLGVNQPQHF	TGTGCCAGTAGTTCTAGTCTTGGGGTTAACCAGCCCCAGCATTTT
TRBV28	TRBJ2-1	.	TRBD2	CASSLPGGRGYRNEQFF	TGTGCCAGCAGCCTACCGGGCGGGAGAGGGTATAGGAATGAGCAGTTCTTC
TRBV19	TRBJ1-4	.	.	CASSMPGIEKLFF	TGTGCCAGTAGTATGCCAGGGATCGAAAAACTGTTTTTT
TRBV4-2	TRBJ2-1	.	.	CASSLDGRAGSYNEQFF	TGTGCCAGCAGCCTAGATGGGCGGGCAGGCTCCTACAATGAGCAGTTCTTC
TRBV15	TRBJ1-1	.	.	CATSRVLAGEAFF	TGTGCCACCAGCAGAGTGTTGGCGGGAGAAGCTTTCTTT
TRBV7-2	TRBJ2-7	.	.	CASSLARDYPYEQYF	TGTGCCAGCAGCTTAGCGCGCGACTACCCCTACGAGCAGTACTTC
TRBV6-5	TRBJ2-7	.	.	CASSYSNFPYEQYF	TGTGCCAGCAGTTACTCGAATTTCCCCTACGAGCAGTACTTC
TRBV19	TRBJ1-5	.	.	CASSIDFYRKAQPQHF	TGTGCCAGTAGTATAGACTTCTACAGGAAGGCACAGCCCCAGCATTTT
TRBV5-1	TRBJ1-1	once	.	CASSFHENTEAFF	TGCGCCAGCAGCTTTCATGAGAACACTGAAGCTTTCTTT
TRBV24-1	TRBJ2-1	.	.	CATSGRGFYNEQFF	TGTGCCACCAGTGGTAGGGGCTTCTACAATGAGCAGTTCTTC
TRBV20-1	TRBJ1-2	.	.	CSASEGGVFGYTF	TGCAGTGCTAGTGAGGGAGGGGTATTTGGCTACACCTTC
TRBV10-3	TRBJ1-5	few	.	CAISGDGGNQPQHF	TGTGCCATCAGTGGTGATGGAGGCAATCAGCCCCAGCATTTT
TRBV12-3/TRBV12-4	TRBJ2-1	.	.	CASSLSPWDEQFF	TGTGCCAGCAGTTTATCCCCGTGGGATGAGCAGTTCTTC
TRBV7-3	TRBJ2-1	.	TRBD2	CASTRTQGKAGGPSSYNEQFF	TGTGCCAGCACGAGAACTCAGGGGAAAGCGGGAGGGCCGAGCTCCTACAATGAGCAGTTCTTC
TRBV4-3	TRBJ2-3	.	.	CASSSRMGSDTDTQYF	TGCGCCAGCAGCTCACGGATGGGTAGTGATACAGATACGCAGTATTTT
TRBV10-3	TRBJ2-1	.	.	CAISESPYNEQFF	TGTGCCATCAGTGAGTCGCCCTACAATGAGCAGTTCTTC
TRBV27	TRBJ1-3	once	TRBD1	CASSTGTGDSGNTIYF	TGTGCCAGCAGTACCGGGACAGGCGATTCTGGAAACACCATATATTTT
TRBV7-8	TRBJ1-2	.	TRBD1	CASSPRQGYVGGYTF	TGTGCCAGCAGCCCCCGACAGGGATACGTCGGTGGCTACACCTTC
TRBV4-3	TRBJ1-4	.	.	CASSQDPGGLDEKLFF	TGCGCCAGCAGCCAAGATCCCGGGGGATTAGATGAAAAACTGTTTTTT
TRBV7-3	TRBJ2-1	.	TRBD1	CASSLTGGRGLHNEQFF	TGTGCCAGCAGCCTAACAGGGGGTAGGGGTTTGCACAATGAGCAGTTCTTC
TRBV27	TRBJ2-7	.	.	CASSLWARSYEQYF	TGTGCCAGCAGTTTATGGGCCCGTTCCTACGAGCAGTACTTC
TRBV5-6	TRBJ2-3	.	.	CASRSVDSTDTQYF	TGTGCCAGCAGGAGTGTAGATAGCACAGATACGCAGTATTTT
TRBV7-2	TRBJ1-1	.	.	CASSLTRQGPTEAFF	TGTGCCAGCAGCTTGACGAGGCAGGGGCCCACTGAAGCTTTCTTT
TRBV27	TRBJ2-7	.	.	CASSSGVEQYF	TGTGCCAGCAGTTCAGGGGTCGAGCAGTACTTC
TRBV30	TRBJ1-2	.	.	CAHGQGPNYGYTF	TGTGCCCACGGGCAGGGACCTAACTATGGCTACACCTTC
TRBV12-3/TRBV12-4	TRBJ1-2	.	.	CASRDSAGYTF	TGTGCCAGCAGGGACAGCGCTGGCTACACCTTC
TRBV6-5	TRBJ1-2	.	TRBD1	CASGRDSFFNYGYTF	TGTGCCAGTGGCCGGGACAGCTTCTTTAACTATGGCTACACCTTC
TRBV28	TRBJ1-2	once	TRBD1	CASSSRLTGVSGYTF	TGTGCCAGCAGTTCCCGCCTGACAGGGGTGAGTGGCTACACCTTC
TRBV28	TRBJ1-5	.	.	CASSLLQPDGNQPQHF	TGTGCCAGCAGTTTGCTCCAGCCTGATGGCAATCAGCCCCAGCATTTT
TRBV28	TRBJ1-3	.	.	CASSSPRRDYGNTIYF	TGTGCCAGCAGTTCCCCCAGGCGGGATTACGGAAACACCATATATTTT
TRBV27	TRBJ1-5	.	.	CASSLWQNQPQHF	TGTGCCAGCAGTTTATGGCAGAATCAGCCCCAGCATTTT
TRBV27	TRBJ2-1	.	.	CASSFKPGPAGNEQFF	TGTGCCAGCAGCTTCAAACCGGGACCCGCAGGCAATGAGCAGTTCTTC
TRBV7-8	TRBJ1-1	.	TRBD1	CASSLVFPLPGQGIVEAFF	TGTGCCAGCAGCTTAGTTTTTCCCCTACCGGGACAGGGGATTGTTGAAGCTTTCTTT
TRBV12-3/TRBV12-4	TRBJ2-3	.	.	CASSLKEWDTQYF	TGTGCCAGCAGTTTAAAAGAATGGGATACGCAGTATTTT
TRBV6-5	TRBJ2-3	.	TRBD2	CASSFQTSGSTDTQYF	TGTGCCAGCAGTTTCCAGACTAGCGGGAGTACAGATACGCAGTATTTT
TRBV4-1	TRBJ2-1	.	.	CASAPGPSGPSSYNEQFF	TGCGCCAGTGCTCCCGGACCCAGCGGGCCTAGCTCCTACAATGAGCAGTTCTTC
TRBV7-9	TRBJ1-2	.	.	CASSLFEGRDYGYTF	TGTGCCAGCAGCTTATTTGAGGGGAGGGACTATGGCTACACCTTC
TRBV7-8	TRBJ1-1	few	.	CASSPSRGDTEAFF	TGTGCCAGCAGCCCTAGTCGGGGGGACACTGAAGCTTTCTTT
TRBV19	TRBJ1-1	.	.	CASSMEGLNTEAFF	TGTGCCAGTAGTATGGAAGGGTTGAACACTGAAGCTTTCTTT
TRBV5-1	TRBJ2-7	.	.	CASSLVSTVEQYF	TGCGCCAGCAGCTTGGTTTCAACAGTCGAGCAGTACTTC
TRBV25-1	TRBJ1-4	.	TRBD1	CASNLTGQGVGKLFF	TGTGCCAGCAACCTGACCGGACAGGGGGTTGGGAAACTGTTTTTT
TRBV7-3	TRBJ2-3	.	.	CASSLGPHLDTQYF	TGTGCCAGCAGCTTAGGGCCCCACCTGGATACGCAGTATTTT
TRBV4-1	TRBJ2-7	.	.	CASSLGGVGATIYEQYF	TGCGCCAGCAGCCTAGGAGGAGTGGGAGCGACCATCTACGAGCAGTACTTC
TRBV19	TRBJ2-7	.	.	CASSFRTGSYEQYF	TGTGCCAGTAGTTTCCGGACGGGATCCTACGAGCAGTACTTC